The TCR beta chain described here comes from a study of T cell responses to AZD1222 COVID-19 vaccine. Assay: immunoSEQ multiplex PCR; the TCRdb copy retains only in-frame clones and omits some. The table has roughly 99,000 clones, under 95% seen once. Comment on this clone: Its antigen is not identified.

Trimming stripped 3 bases from V and 0 bases from J, with 11 bases between. This CDR3 is 16 amino acids long. The germline V gene has CDR1 LGHDT and CDR2 YNNKEL (reference sequence). General observations from the study: Only after the peak T cell response were repertoires sampled. Clonal diversity was possibly underestimated, and the donors were mostly white British, with more females. Unmutated variant regions are reportedly targeted by nearly half of spike-specific TCRs.

Sequences were derived from peripheral blood, sampled on day 0 of AZD1222 vaccination. The chain carries TRBV3-1 (or the pseudogene TRBV3-2) and TRBJ2-2; maybe TRBD2 (6 bases). The sequence was collected from an adult in good health. The CDR3 region has the DNA TGTGCCAGCAGCCAGGGACTCACCGCGAACACCGGGGAGCTGTTTTTT. Residues: CASSQGLTANTGELFF.